These 30 T cell receptor beta chains originate from one sample sequenced in a study of vaccination and CD4 T cells after COVID-19. These receptors are not linked to any known antigen. As for treatment: approximately 11-day PBMC culture with coronavirus spike peptide pools or control peptides (ViraFEST assay). Cultured CD4+ T cells had their DNA profiled by the Oncomine TCR Beta short-read assay. MiXCR, run by TCRdb on the PCR reads, gives a single entry per CDR3 protein. The data show 6,000 to 7,500 distinct CDR3 sequences, about 17% seen once. Sample: CD4+ T cells from blood, cultured in vitro. The receptors were gathered from a human donor who had recovered from COVID-19.

This clonotype showed up just a few times. The chain joins TRBV5-6 to TRBJ1-1; no clear D. The CDR3 runs 11 residues. Per the germline V gene, CDR1 is SGHDT and CDR2 is YYEEEE. The V end was cut by 5 bases, the J end by 1 base, with 3 bases between. CDR3 nucleotide sequence: TGTGCCAGCAGTAAGAACACTGAAGCTTTCTTT. It translates to CASSKNTEAFF.

J is TRBJ1-2 and V is TRBV5-4; 8 bases agree with TRBD1. From germline, CDR1 is SGHNT and CDR2 YYREEE (reference sequence). With 4 bases clipped from V and 8 bases from J, the junction kept 10 bases outside the gene matches. CDR3 size: 14 residues. CDR3 bases: TGTGCCAGCAGCAATCTCGGACAGGGTCGGGGCTACACCTTC. It is translated as CASSNLGQGRGYTF. Based on the CDR3 plus reference TRBV5-4 and TRBJ1-2, the full variable domain is ETGVTQSPTHLIKTRGQQVTLRCSSQSGHNTVSWYQQALGQGPQFIFQYYREEENGRGNFPPRFSGLQFPNYSSELNVNALELDDSALYLCASSNLGQGRGYTFGSGTRLTVV.

The chain uses TRBV5-8 and TRBJ2-3; D gene unclear. Trimming cost V 4 bases and J 2 bases, with 8 bases left between them. Germline-derived CDR1 and CDR2 are SGHTS and YDEGEE. CDR3 size: 13 residues. CDR3 sequence: CASSTTSTDTQYF. CDR3 nucleotides: TGTGCCAGCAGCACTACGTCCACAGATACGCAGTATTTT. Together with reference TRBV5-8 and TRBJ2-3, the CDR3 gives the full variable domain: EAGVTQSPTHLIKTRGQQATLRCSPISGHTSVYWYQQALGLGLQFLLWYDEGEERNRGNFPPRFSGRQFPNYSSELNVNALELEDSALYLCASSTTSTDTQYFGPGTRLTVL.

The chain combines TRBV11-3 with TRBJ2-5; TRBD2 might be the D (6 bases). V was clipped by 1 base and J by 5 bases, with 11 bases between them. Looked up from germline, CDR1 is SGHNT and CDR2 is YENEEA. The CDR3 has 14 amino acids. The CDR3 DNA follows: TGTGCCAGCAGCTTAGTTGCGGGGTCGGAGACCCAGTACTTC. As protein: CASSLVAGSETQYF.

By share, this clonotype counts as medium-sized. The chain links TRBV7-2 to TRBJ2-5; 10 bases map to TRBD2. J was trimmed by 2 bases and V by 1 base; bases with no gene match: 7. CDR3 length: 17 amino acids. The V gene's germline CDR1 is SGHTA and CDR2 FQGNSA. As DNA, the CDR3 is TGTGCCAGCAGCTTAGATTTGGCTAGCGGGAGACAAGAGACCCAGTACTTC. Translated, it gives CASSLDLASGRQETQYF. The variable domain in full, with the rest retrieved from reference TRBV7-2 and TRBJ2-5, is GAGVSQSPSNKVTEKGKDVELRCDPISGHTALYWYRQSLGQGLEFLIYFQGNSAPDKSGLPSDRFSAERTGGSVSTLTIQRTQQEDSAVYLCASSLDLASGRQETQYFGPGTRLLVL.

CDR3 residues: CSAYGLAPSYNEQFF. The CDR3 bases are TGCAGTGCTTACGGACTAGCCCCTTCCTACAATGAGCAGTTCTTC. The chain joins TRBV20-1 to TRBJ2-1; 8 bases line up with TRBD2. Trimming removed 5 bases from V and 1 base from J; junction bases left unmatched: 7. Per germline, CDR1 DFQATT and CDR2 SNEGSKA (reference sequence). The CDR3 has 15 amino acids.

By proportion, this clonotype is large. This chain uses TRBV7-8 with TRBJ2-7, with a possible D match to TRBD2 (5 bases). This CDR3 comprises 14 residues. The V end lost 5 bases, the J end lost 0 bases, and 11 bases lay between the germline ends. Germline lookup yields CDR1 SGHVS and CDR2 FQNEAQ. CDR3 loop: CASSIRESSYEQYF. The CDR3 nucleotides read TGTGCCAGCAGCATAAGGGAGAGCTCCTACGAGCAGTACTTC.

There are a few counts of this clonotype. V is TRBV19 and J is TRBJ1-5; no reliable D call. The CDR3 consists of 15 residues. The V end lost 3 bases, the J end lost 0 bases, and 9 bases lay between the germline ends. Per germline, CDR1 LNHDA and CDR2 SQIVND (reference sequence). The CDR3 protein is CASSIVDYSNQPQHF. For the CDR3, the DNA is TGTGCCAGTAGTATCGTAGATTATAGCAATCAGCCCCAGCATTTT.

Of note for this clonotype: The junction departs from germline at one end; a sequencing error may be responsible. This chain uses TRBV10-2 with TRBJ1-1; 10 bases map to TRBD1. The V gene's germline CDR1 is WSHSY and CDR2 SAAADI. CDR3 length: 15 amino acids. CDR3 nucleotides: TGCGCCGGCAGCTCGGACAGGGGGGGCAACACTGAAGCTTTCTTT. Amino acids: CAGSSDRGGNTEAFF.

The chain has TRBV7-2 and TRBJ2-7; TRBD1 aligns across 7 bases. V dropped 0 bases and J dropped 1; count of bases not matched to a gene: 3. This CDR3 is built from 15 residues. Germline V gives CDR1 SGHTA, CDR2 FQGNSA. Here the CDR3 DNA reads TGTGCCAGCAGCTTAGCGGGGACAGCTTCCTACGAGCAGTACTTC. Translation: CASSLAGTASYEQYF. Based on the CDR3 plus reference TRBV7-2 and TRBJ2-7, the full variable domain is GAGVSQSPSNKVTEKGKDVELRCDPISGHTALYWYRQSLGQGLEFLIYFQGNSAPDKSGLPSDRFSAERTGGSVSTLTIQRTQQEDSAVYLCASSLAGTASYEQYFGPGTRLTVT.

The rearrangement uses TRBV2 and TRBJ2-7; TRBD1 matches 8 bases. V lost 2 bases to trimming and J lost 6 bases; unmatched junction nucleotides: 6. The germline CDR1 and CDR2 sequences are SNHLY and FYNNEI. The CDR3 is 14 residues long. The CDR3 loop is CASSEQGAVSEQYF. The CDR3, as DNA: TGTGCCAGCAGTGAACAGGGGGCGGTTTCCGAGCAGTACTTC.

This clonotype occurred a few times. The rearrangement joins TRBV24-1 to TRBJ1-4; D gene ambiguous. This CDR3 comprises 14 residues. V was cut by 3 bases and J by 4 bases, with 8 bases left in between. Germline V gives CDR1 KGHDR, CDR2 SFDVKD. The chain's CDR3 is CATSDGSSNEKLFF. CDR3 nucleotide sequence: TGTGCCACCAGTGATGGGAGCAGTAATGAAAAACTGTTTTTT.

Judged by abundance, this clonotype is medium-sized. The V and J genes are TRBV24-1 and TRBJ1-5; D is perhaps TRBD1 (6 bases). The V gene lost 3 bases and the J gene lost 0 bases, with 14 bases spanning the gap. The V gene's germline CDR1 is KGHDR and CDR2 SFDVKD. This CDR3 comprises 17 residues. CDR3 region: CATSDPRDNHSNQPQHF. The CDR3 DNA reads TGTGCCACCAGTGATCCCCGGGACAACCATAGCAATCAGCCCCAGCATTTT.

This clonotype was seen a few times. The J gene is TRBJ1-2, the V gene TRBV19; 12 bases are shared with TRBD1. The CDR3 length is 16 residues. Germline V gives CDR1 LNHDA, CDR2 SQIVND (reference sequence). The V gene end was trimmed by 5 bases and the J gene end by 4 bases; junction bases not matched to a gene: 8. CDR3: CASSSGTGGASYGYTF. In nucleotides, the CDR3 is TGTGCCAGTAGTTCCGGGACAGGGGGCGCCAGCTATGGCTACACCTTC.

This clonotype was counted only a few times. The chain links TRBV11-3 to TRBJ2-7, with a possible D match to TRBD2 (5 bases). The CDR3 is 13 residues long. V was shortened by 1 base and J by 7 bases, with 11 bases between the two germline ends. Germline CDR1 SGHNT, CDR2 YENEEA. The CDR3 bases are TGTGCCAGCAGCTTAGCGGGATTTCGTGAGCAGTACTTC. Translation: CASSLAGFREQYF.

This clonotype showed up just a few times. The V gene is TRBV6-2 or TRBV6-3, the J gene TRBJ2-1; the match to TRBD1 covers 7 bases. The CDR3 loop spans 14 amino acids. After removal of 6 bases from V and 1 base from J, the junction contained 3 bases not matched to a gene. The V gene's germline CDR1 is MNHEY and CDR2 SVGEGT. This CDR3 reads CASRRDSSYNEQFF. The CDR3 nucleotides are TGTGCCAGCAGACGGGACAGTTCCTACAATGAGCAGTTCTTC.

Remarks on this clonotype: A single base separates this from a much larger clone, so it may be a read error. V gene TRBV6-1 combines with J gene TRBJ1-5; tentative D call: TRBD1 (5 bases). The CDR3 loop spans 16 amino acids. CDR1 is MNHNS, CDR2 SASEGT, per germline. The DNA for the CDR3 is TGTGCCGGCAGTCAATCCCCAGGGCGAGGCAATCAGCCCCAGCATTTT. Amino acids: CAGSQSPGRGNQPQHF.

The chain combines TRBV5-1 with TRBJ2-1; 10 bases align to TRBD1. Germline values: CDR1 SGHRS, CDR2 YFSETQ. The CDR3 spans 15 residues. V shed 2 bases and J 6 bases; nucleotides not matched to a gene: 5. CDR3 DNA sequence: TGCGCCAGCAGCTTAAGACAGGGGGCGGCCAATGAGCAGTTCTTC. Protein product: CASSLRQGAANEQFF.

The chain employs TRBV9 and TRBJ2-3, with D possibly being TRBD1 or TRBD2 (5 bases each). The CDR3 contains 14 residues. Per germline, CDR1 SGDLS and CDR2 YYNGEE. Trimming shortened V by 0 bases and J by 5 bases, and 10 bases separated the two germline ends. In DNA form, the CDR3 reads TGTGCCAGCAGCGTAGAAGGGACCATAGATACGCAGTATTTT. Residues: CASSVEGTIDTQYF. Full variable domain (remainder filled in from reference TRBV9 and TRBJ2-3): DSGVTQTPKHLITATGQRVTLRCSPRSGDLSVYWYQQSLDQGLQFLIQYYNGEERAKGNILERFSAQQFPDLHSELNLSSLELGDSALYFCASSVEGTIDTQYFGPGTRLTVL.

The chain links TRBV12-3 or TRBV12-4 to TRBJ2-7; perhaps TRBD1 as D (5 bases). The CDR3 extends over 12 amino acids. Trimming left V 5 bases short and J 7 bases short, with 12 bases between. The CDR3 loop is CASSQGGREQYF. The CDR3, as DNA: TGTGCCAGCAGTCAGGGTGGTAGGGAGCAGTACTTC.

By its share, this clonotype is medium-sized (0.01 to 0.1%). J is TRBJ1-2 and V is TRBV19, with TRBD1 matching over 7 bases. Germline lookup yields CDR1 LNHDA and CDR2 SQIVND (reference sequence). This CDR3 spans 14 amino acids. The V gene end was trimmed by 2 bases and the J gene end by 4 bases; junction bases not matched to a gene: 4. This CDR3 is CASSILGQLYGYTF. The CDR3 DNA is TGTGCCAGTAGTATATTGGGACAGCTCTATGGCTACACCTTC.

The chain carries TRBV4-3 and TRBJ1-1; weak D call: TRBD1 (5 bases). Trimming cost V 3 bases and J 2 bases, with 10 bases left between them. Looked up from germline, CDR1 is LGHNA and CDR2 is YSLEER. The CDR3 is 14 residues long. CDR3 coding DNA: TGCGCCAGCAGCCAGAGCAGGGTTAACACTGAAGCTTTCTTT. Translating it yields CASSQSRVNTEAFF.

The V gene is TRBV19, the J gene TRBJ1-6; D is uncertain. Between the trimmed V and J ends, which lost 5 bases and 6 bases, there was a span of 14 bases. The CDR3 extends over 15 amino acids. Germline V lookup: CDR1 LNHDA, CDR2 SQIVND (reference sequence). CDR3 sequence (DNA): TGTGCCAGTAGTGTACAGCGGTCGGGTAATTCACCCCTCCACTTT. This sequence encodes CASSVQRSGNSPLHF.

V and J are TRBV12-3 or TRBV12-4 and TRBJ2-4; D is possibly TRBD2 (5 bases). V lost 0 bases to trimming and J lost 8 bases, with 8 bases between them. The CDR3 spans 13 residues. The DNA of the CDR3 is TGTGCCAGCAGTTTAGCGACCGGGGACATTCAGTACTTC. It yields the protein CASSLATGDIQYF.

This clonotype was recorded a few times. The chain has TRBV20-1 and TRBJ2-7; 9 bases line up with TRBD1. Germline-derived CDR1 and CDR2 are DFQATT and SNEGSKA (reference sequence). The CDR3 runs 12 residues. Trimming at V came to 6 bases and at J to 6 bases, leaving 6 bases not matched to a gene. Here the CDR3 DNA reads TGCAGTGCAAGGGACAGGGCAGGCGAGCAGTACTTC. Translated, it gives CSARDRAGEQYF.

Relative to its sample, this clonotype is medium-sized. This chain joins TRBV19 and TRBJ1-2, with no clear D. The ends were cut back, 5 bases at V and 4 bases at J, with 17 bases in the middle. The CDR3 spans 15 residues. Germline CDR1 and CDR2: LNHDA and SQIVND (reference sequence). The DNA of the CDR3 is TGTGCCAGTAGTTCTCAATCGGACGGACTCTATGGCTACACCTTC. This sequence encodes CASSSQSDGLYGYTF.

The genes are TRBV19 and TRBJ2-1, with a possible D match to TRBD2 (5 bases). Trimming pared 10 bases from V and 7 bases from J, leaving 14 bases between. Germline V gives CDR1 LNHDA, CDR2 SQIVND (reference sequence). The CDR3 contains 12 residues. Here the CDR3 DNA reads TGTGCCACCCGAACTAGAGGTAATGAGCAGTTCTTC. Translation gives CATRTRGNEQFF. The whole variable domain, remainder taken from reference TRBV19 and TRBJ2-1, is DGGITQSPKYLFRKEGQNVTLSCEQNLNHDAMYWYRQDPGQGLRLIYYSQIVNDFQKGDIAEGYSVSREKKESFPLTVTSAQKNPTAFYLCATRTRGNEQFFGPGTRLTVL.

This clonotype appeared a few times. This sequence joins TRBV3-1 and TRBJ2-7, with a possible D match to TRBD2 (6 bases). V shed 3 bases and J shed 7 bases, with 7 bases lying between them. The CDR3 has 11 amino acids. Germline lookup yields CDR1 LGHDT and CDR2 YNNKEL (reference sequence). CDR3 protein: CASSQAGEQYF. The CDR3 nucleotides read TGTGCCAGCAGCCAGGCGGGGGAGCAGTACTTC.

This clonotype is labeled as large. The chain has TRBV12-3 or TRBV12-4 and TRBJ1-1; 8 positions agree with TRBD1. CDR3 length: 12 amino acids. Trimming at V came to 4 bases and at J to 8 bases, leaving 3 bases not matched to a gene. The CDR3 nucleotides are TGTGCCAGCAGTTCCAGGGGGCGCGAAGCTTTCTTT. Translated: CASSSRGREAFF.

The chain is built from TRBV1 and TRBJ2-1; TRBD1 reflects the table's D call only, with no check against the DNA. TRBV1 is a recognized pseudogene. The CDR3 is 16 residues long. DNA for the CDR3: TGCACCAGCAGCCTTCGTACGAGGGGGGTACACAATGAGCAGTTCTTC. Translated: CTSSLRTRGVHNEQFF.